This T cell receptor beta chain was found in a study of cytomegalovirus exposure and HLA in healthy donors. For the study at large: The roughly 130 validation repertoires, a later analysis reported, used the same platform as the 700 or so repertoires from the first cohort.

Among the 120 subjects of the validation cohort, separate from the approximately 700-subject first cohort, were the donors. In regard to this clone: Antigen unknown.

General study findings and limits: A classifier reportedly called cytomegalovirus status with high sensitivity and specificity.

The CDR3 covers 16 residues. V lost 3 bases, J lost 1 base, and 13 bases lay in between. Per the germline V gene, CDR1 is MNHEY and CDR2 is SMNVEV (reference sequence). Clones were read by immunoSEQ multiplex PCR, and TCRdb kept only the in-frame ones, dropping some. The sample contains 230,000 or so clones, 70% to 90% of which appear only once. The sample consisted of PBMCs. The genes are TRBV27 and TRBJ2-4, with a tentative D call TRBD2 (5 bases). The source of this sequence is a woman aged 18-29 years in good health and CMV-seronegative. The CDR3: CASSFSGRRAKNIQYF. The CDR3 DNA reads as TGTGCCAGCAGTTTTAGTGGAAGGAGGGCCAAAAACATTCAGTACTTC.